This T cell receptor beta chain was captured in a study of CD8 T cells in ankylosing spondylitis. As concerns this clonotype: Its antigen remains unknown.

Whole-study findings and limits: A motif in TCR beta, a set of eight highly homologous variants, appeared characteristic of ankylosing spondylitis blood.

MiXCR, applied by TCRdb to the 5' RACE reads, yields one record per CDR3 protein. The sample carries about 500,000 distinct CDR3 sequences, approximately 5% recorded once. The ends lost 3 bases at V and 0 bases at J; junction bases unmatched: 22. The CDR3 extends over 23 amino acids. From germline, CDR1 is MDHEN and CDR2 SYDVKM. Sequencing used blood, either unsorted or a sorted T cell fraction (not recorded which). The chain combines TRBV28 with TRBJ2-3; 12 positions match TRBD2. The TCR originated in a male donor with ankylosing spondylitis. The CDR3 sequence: CASSLRPGRVQTSGGRSTDTQYF. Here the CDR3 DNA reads TGTGCCAGCAGTTTGAGACCGGGGAGGGTTCAGACTAGCGGGGGCCGTAGCACAGATACGCAGTATTTT.